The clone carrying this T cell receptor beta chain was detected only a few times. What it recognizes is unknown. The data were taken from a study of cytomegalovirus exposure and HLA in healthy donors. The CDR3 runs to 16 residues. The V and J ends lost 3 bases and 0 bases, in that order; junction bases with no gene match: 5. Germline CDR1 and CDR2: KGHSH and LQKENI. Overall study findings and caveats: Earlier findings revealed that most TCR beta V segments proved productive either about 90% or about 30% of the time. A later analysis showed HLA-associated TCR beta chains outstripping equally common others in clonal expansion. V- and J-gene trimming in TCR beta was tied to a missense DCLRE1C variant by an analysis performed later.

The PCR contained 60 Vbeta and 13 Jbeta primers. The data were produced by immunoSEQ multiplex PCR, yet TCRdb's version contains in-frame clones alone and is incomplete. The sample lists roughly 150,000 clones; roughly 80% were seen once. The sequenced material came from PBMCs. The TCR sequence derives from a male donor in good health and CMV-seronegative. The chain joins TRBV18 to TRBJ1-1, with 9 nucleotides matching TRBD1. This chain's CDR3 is CASSPGTGSMNTEAFF. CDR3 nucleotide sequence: TGTGCCAGCTCACCTGGGACAGGGAGTATGAACACTGAAGCTTTCTTT.